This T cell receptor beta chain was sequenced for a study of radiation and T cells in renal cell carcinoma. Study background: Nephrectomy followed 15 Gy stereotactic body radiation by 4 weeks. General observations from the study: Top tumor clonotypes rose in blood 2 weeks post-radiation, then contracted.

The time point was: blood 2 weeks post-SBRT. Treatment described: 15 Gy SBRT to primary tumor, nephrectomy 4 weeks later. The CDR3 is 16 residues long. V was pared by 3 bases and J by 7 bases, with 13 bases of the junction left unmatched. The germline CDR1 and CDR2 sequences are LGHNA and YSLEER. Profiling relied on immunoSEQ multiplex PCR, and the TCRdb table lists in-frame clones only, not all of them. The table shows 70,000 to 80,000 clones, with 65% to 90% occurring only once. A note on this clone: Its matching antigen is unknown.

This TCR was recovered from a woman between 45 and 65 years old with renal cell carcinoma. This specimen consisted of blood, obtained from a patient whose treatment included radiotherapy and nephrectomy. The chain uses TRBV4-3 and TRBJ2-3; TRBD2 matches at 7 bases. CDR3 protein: CASSQGTSAPRNTQYF. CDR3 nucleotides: TGCGCCAGCAGCCAGGGTACTAGCGCCCCGCGGAATACGCAGTATTTT.